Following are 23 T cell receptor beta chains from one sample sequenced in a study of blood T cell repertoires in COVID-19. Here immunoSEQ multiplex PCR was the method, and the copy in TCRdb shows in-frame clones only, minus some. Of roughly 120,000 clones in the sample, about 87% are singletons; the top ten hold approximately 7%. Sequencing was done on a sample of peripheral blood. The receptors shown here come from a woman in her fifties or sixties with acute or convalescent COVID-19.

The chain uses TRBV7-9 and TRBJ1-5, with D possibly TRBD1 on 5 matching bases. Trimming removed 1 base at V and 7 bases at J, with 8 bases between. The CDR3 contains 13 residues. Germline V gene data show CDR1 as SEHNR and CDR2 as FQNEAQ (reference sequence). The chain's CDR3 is CASSLGRGQPQHF. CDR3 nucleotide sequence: TGTGCCAGCAGCTTAGGGAGGGGCCAGCCCCAGCATTTT.

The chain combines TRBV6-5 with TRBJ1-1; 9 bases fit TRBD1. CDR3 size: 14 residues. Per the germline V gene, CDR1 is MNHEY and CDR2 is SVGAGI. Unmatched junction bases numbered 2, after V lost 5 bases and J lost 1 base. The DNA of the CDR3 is TGTGCCAGCAGTAGGGACAGGGCGAACACTGAAGCTTTCTTT. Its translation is CASSRDRANTEAFF.

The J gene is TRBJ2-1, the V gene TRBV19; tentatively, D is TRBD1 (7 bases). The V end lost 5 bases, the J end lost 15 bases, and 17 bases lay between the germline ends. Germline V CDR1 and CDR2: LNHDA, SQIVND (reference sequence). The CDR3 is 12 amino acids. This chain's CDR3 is CASSDRAGRSFF. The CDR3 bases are TGTGCCAGTAGTGACAGGGCAGGGAGGTCGTTCTTC.

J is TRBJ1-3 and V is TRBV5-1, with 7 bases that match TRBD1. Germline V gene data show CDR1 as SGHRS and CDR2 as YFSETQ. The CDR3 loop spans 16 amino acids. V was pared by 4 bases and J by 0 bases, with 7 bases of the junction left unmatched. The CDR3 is CASSNQGQFSGNTIYF. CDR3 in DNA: TGCGCCAGCAGCAACCAGGGACAGTTCTCTGGAAACACCATATATTTT.

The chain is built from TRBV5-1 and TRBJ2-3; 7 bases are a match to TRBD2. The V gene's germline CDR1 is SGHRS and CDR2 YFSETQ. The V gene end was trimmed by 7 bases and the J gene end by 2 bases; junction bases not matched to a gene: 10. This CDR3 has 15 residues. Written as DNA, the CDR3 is TGCGCCAGCTCGACTAGCCCTTTCCCCACAGATACGCAGTATTTT. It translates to CASSTSPFPTDTQYF. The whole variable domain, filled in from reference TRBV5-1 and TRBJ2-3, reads KAGVTQTPRYLIKTRGQQVTLSCSPISGHRSVSWYQQTPGQGLQFLFEYFSETQRNKGNFPGRFSGRQFSNSRSEMNVSTLELGDSALYLCASSTSPFPTDTQYFGPGTRLTVL.

CDR3 nucleotides: TGTGCCAGTAGTATAGACTTGCGGGGCGGACACGGCTACACCTTC. Translated, it gives CASSIDLRGGHGYTF. J is TRBJ1-2 and V is TRBV19; TRBD1 might be the D (5 bases). CDR3 length: 15 amino acids. Trimming cost V 0 bases and J 8 bases, with 16 bases left between them. The germline V gene has CDR1 LNHDA and CDR2 SQIVND (reference sequence).

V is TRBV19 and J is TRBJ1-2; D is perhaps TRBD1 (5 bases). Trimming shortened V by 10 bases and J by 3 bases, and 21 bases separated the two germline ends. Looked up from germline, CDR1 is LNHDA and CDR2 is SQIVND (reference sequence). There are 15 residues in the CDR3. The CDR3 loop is CATKSQQGGYYGYTF. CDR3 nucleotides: TGTGCCACCAAATCCCAGCAGGGCGGCTACTATGGCTACACCTTC.

The CDR3 DNA sequence: TGTGCCAGCAGTGTGGGGGGTGGAAACTACGAGCAGTACTTC. The encoded protein is CASSVGGGNYEQYF. The chain couples TRBV2 to TRBJ2-7; TRBD2 is a possible D gene (6 bases). CDR3 length: 14 residues. Germline V lookup: CDR1 SNHLY, CDR2 FYNNEI. The V and J ends lost 4 bases and 3 bases respectively, with 13 bases between them.

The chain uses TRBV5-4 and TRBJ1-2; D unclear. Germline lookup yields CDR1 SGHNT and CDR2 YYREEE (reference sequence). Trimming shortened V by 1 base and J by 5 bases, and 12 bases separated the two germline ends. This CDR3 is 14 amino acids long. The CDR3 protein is CASSLPGSGYGYTF. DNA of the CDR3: TGTGCCAGCAGCTTGCCAGGTTCTGGGTATGGCTACACCTTC.

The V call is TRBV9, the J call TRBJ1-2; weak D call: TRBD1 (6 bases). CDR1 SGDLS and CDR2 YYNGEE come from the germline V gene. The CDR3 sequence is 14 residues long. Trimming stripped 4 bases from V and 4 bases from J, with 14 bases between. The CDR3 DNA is TGTGCCAGCAGCCCCAGGGGCGCGGGCTATGGCTACACCTTC. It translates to CASSPRGAGYGYTF.

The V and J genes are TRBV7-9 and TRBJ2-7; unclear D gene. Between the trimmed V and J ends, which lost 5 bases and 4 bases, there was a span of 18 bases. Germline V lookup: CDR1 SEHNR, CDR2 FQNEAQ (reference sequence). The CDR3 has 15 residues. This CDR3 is CASSPAASPPYEQYF. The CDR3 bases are TGTGCCAGCAGCCCGGCGGCAAGCCCCCCATACGAGCAGTACTTC. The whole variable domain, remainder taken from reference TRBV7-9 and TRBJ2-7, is DTGVSQNPRHKITKRGQNVTFRCDPISEHNRLYWYRQTLGQGPEFLTYFQNEAQLEKSRLLSDRFSAERPKGSFSTLEIQRTEQGDSAMYLCASSPAASPPYEQYFGPGTRLTVT.

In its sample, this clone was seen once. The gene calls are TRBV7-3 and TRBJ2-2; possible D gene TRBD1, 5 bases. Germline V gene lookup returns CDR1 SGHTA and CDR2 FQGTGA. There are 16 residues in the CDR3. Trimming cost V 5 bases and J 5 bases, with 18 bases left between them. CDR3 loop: CASSPRTDHRTGELFF. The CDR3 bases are TGTGCCAGCAGCCCCCGAACCGATCACAGGACCGGGGAGCTGTTTTTT.

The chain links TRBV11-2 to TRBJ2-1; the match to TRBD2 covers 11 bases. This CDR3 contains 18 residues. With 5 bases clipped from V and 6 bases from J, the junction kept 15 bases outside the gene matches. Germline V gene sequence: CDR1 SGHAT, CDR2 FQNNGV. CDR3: CASSKRPPGLAEFNEQFF. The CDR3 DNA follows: TGTGCCAGCAGCAAAAGGCCTCCGGGACTAGCGGAATTCAATGAGCAGTTCTTC.

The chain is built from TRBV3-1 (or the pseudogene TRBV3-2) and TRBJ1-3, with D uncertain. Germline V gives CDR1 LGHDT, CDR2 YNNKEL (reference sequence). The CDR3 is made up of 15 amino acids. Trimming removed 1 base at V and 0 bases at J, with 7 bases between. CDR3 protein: CASSQGTRSGNTIYF. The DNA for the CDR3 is TGTGCCAGCAGCCAAGGCACTCGCTCTGGAAACACCATATATTTT.

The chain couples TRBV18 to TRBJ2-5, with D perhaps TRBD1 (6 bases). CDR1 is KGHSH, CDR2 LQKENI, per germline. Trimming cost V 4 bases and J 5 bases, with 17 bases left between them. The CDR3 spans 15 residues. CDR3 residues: CASSRALGADETQYF. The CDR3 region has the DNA TGTGCCAGCTCACGGGCGTTGGGGGCGGACGAGACCCAGTACTTC.

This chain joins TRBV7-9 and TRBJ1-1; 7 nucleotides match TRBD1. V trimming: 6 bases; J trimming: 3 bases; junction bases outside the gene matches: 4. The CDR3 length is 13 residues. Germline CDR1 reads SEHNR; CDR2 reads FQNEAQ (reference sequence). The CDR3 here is CASSFDRDTEAFF. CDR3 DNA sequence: TGTGCCAGCAGTTTCGACAGGGACACTGAAGCTTTCTTT.

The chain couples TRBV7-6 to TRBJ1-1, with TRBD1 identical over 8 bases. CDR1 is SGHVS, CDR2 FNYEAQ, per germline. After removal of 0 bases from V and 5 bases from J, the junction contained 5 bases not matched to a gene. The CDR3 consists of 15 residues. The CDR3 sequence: CASSLAARGQTEAFF. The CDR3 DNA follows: TGTGCCAGCAGCTTAGCGGCCAGGGGGCAAACTGAAGCTTTCTTT.

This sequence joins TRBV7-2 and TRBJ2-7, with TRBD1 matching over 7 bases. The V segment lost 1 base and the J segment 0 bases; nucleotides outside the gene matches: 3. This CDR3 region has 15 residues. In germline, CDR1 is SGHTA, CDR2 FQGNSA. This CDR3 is CASSLGGTVSYEQYF. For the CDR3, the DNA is TGTGCCAGCAGCTTAGGGGGGACAGTCTCCTACGAGCAGTACTTC.

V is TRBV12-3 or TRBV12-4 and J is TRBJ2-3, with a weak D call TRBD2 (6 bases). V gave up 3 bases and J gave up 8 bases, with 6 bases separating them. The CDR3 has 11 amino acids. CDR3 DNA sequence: TGTGCCAGCAGTTTTAGCGGTACGCAGTATTTT. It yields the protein CASSFSGTQYF.

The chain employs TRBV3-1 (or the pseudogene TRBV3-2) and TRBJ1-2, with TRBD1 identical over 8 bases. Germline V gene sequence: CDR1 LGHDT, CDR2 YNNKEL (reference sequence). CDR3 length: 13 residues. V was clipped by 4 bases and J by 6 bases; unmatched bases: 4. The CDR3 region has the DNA TGTGCCAGCAGCCGTCTGACAGGGGATGGCTACACCTTC. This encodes CASSRLTGDGYTF.

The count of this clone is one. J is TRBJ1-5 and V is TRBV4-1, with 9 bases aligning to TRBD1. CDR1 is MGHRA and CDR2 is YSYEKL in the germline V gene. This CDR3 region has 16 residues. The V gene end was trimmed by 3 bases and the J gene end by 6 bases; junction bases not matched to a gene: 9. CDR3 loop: CASSHPGQGIGQPQHF. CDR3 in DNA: TGCGCCAGCAGCCATCCGGGACAGGGAATCGGTCAGCCCCAGCATTTT.

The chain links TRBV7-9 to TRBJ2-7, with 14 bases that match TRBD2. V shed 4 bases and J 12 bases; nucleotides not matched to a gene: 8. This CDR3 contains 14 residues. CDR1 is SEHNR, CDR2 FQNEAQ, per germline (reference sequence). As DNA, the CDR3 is TGTGCCAGCAGCTCTGGGACTAGCGGGGGCCGCGTGTACTTC. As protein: CASSSGTSGGRVYF.

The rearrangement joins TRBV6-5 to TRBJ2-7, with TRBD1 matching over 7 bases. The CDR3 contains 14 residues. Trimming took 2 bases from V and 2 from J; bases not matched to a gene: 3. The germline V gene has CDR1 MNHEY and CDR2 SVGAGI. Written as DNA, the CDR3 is TGTGCCAGCAGTTACCAGGGGGTAGCCTACGAGCAGTACTTC. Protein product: CASSYQGVAYEQYF.